The following is a TCR beta chain sequence with its context. Its antigen is undetermined. It was by quantitative 5'-RACE with molecular barcodes that TCR beta libraries were made. TCRdb fed the 5' RACE reads into MiXCR, producing one record per CDR3 protein. The table includes roughly 370,000 distinct CDR3 sequences, about 20% detected once. The V segment lost 1 base and the J segment 2 bases; nucleotides outside the gene matches: 3. Germline-derived CDR1 and CDR2 are DFQATT and SNEGSKA (reference sequence). The CDR3 loop spans 15 amino acids. This sample was included in a study of CD8 T cells in ankylosing spondylitis. General study results and limits: Some motif variants had been reported before (in reactive arthritis synovial fluid and blood). Researchers reportedly found disease-linked clones significantly enriched in matched ankylosing spondylitis synovial fluid. Among TCR beta sequences, a motif of fewer than 10 highly homologous variants appeared characteristic of ankylosing spondylitis blood. The disease-linked clones had a CD8+ phenotype and low blood frequencies.

The chain uses TRBV20-1 and TRBJ2-1, with 9 bases identical to TRBD1. The clonotype comes from a male donor with ankylosing spondylitis. Material: blood, either unsorted or a sorted T cell fraction (not recorded which). Here the CDR3 DNA reads TGCAGTGCTAGAGTAGGGGACAGGGCCTACAATGAGCAGTTCTTC. Encoded protein: CSARVGDRAYNEQFF.